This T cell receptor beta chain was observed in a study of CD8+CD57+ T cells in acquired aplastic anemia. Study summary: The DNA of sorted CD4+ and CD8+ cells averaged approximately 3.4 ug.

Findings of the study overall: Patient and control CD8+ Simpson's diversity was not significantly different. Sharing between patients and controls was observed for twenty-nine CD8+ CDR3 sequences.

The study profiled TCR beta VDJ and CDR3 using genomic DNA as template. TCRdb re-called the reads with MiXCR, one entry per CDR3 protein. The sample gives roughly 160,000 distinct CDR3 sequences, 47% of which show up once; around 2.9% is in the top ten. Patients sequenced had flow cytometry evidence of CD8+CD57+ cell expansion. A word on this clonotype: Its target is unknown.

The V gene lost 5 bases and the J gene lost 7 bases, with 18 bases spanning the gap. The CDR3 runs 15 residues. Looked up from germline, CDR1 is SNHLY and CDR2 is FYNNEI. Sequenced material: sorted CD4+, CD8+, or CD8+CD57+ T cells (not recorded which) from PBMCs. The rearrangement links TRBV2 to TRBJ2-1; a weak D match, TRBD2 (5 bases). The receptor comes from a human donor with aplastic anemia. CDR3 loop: CASSISLGVGNEQFF. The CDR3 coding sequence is TGTGCCAGCAGTATCAGTCTCGGGGTGGGTAATGAGCAGTTCTTC.